A selection of T cell receptor beta chains follows, all from one sample in a study of cytomegalovirus exposure and HLA in healthy donors. Method: immunoSEQ multiplex PCR; TCRdb's copy keeps in-frame clones and lacks some. The sample yields about 100,000 clones, approximately 78% seen once. The sequenced sample was PBMCs. Receptors were obtained from a woman between 35 and 50 years old in good health and CMV-seronegative. Each CDR3 is given with its conserved first and last residue. The order of the fields is V gene, J gene, CDR3 protein.

>TRBV6-5|TRBJ1-1
CASSYSTMGHTEAFF
>TRBV5-1|TRBJ2-3
CASSSGSDTQYF
>TRBV5-5|TRBJ2-6
CASSLGFSGGVAGANVLTF
>TRBV4-3|TRBJ1-4
CASSQEPRAGGNEKLFF
>TRBV7-9|TRBJ1-5
CASSPIPGQSPINQPQHF
>TRBV5-1|TRBJ2-2
CASSLGVRGAGELFF
>TRBV19|TRBJ2-2
CASVQGLTGELFF
>TRBV7-6|TRBJ2-7
CASSLVVGGYEQYF
>TRBV18|TRBJ2-7
CASSSTGYDEQYF
>TRBV27|TRBJ2-7
CASLSGDPYEQYF
>TRBV28|TRBJ1-1
CASSSPGSGDTEAFF
>TRBV19|TRBJ2-7
CASSSPPTYEQYF
>TRBV5-1|TRBJ1-2
CASSLGQGMDYGYTF